The 31 T cell receptor beta chains given below trace back to one sample, sequenced in a study of T cells after yellow fever vaccination. TCRdb redid the calling of the 5' RACE reads with MiXCR, one entry per CDR3 protein. The sample carries 50,000 or so distinct CDR3 sequences, approximately 7% recorded once. This sample comprised CD8+ T cells sorted from PBMCs, obtained less than 16 days after the first yellow fever vaccination. All receptors derive from a man between 18 and 35 years old who received the YFV17D yellow fever vaccine.

This clonotype was seen ten or more times. The CDR3 DNA reads TGCAGTGCTAGAGAGCAGGGGGACACTGAAGCTTTCTTT. Its protein is CSAREQGDTEAFF. The chain recombines TRBV20-1 with TRBJ1-1, with 7 positions matching TRBD1. The CDR3 covers 13 residues. The germline CDR1 and CDR2 sequences are DFQATT and SNEGSKA (reference sequence). The ends lost 0 bases at V and 3 bases at J; junction bases unmatched: 1.

A few counts support this clonotype. The genes are TRBV6-2 or TRBV6-3 and TRBJ2-1; 8 bases are shared with TRBD1. Germline V lookup: CDR1 MNHEY, CDR2 SVGEGT. The CDR3 contains 15 residues. The trim removed 2 bases at V and 4 bases at J, leaving 4 bases unmatched. The CDR3 here is CASSYGQGPYNEQFF. CDR3 in DNA: TGTGCCAGCAGTTACGGACAGGGCCCATACAATGAGCAGTTCTTC.

In the case of this clonotype: A much larger clone differs from this one at a single base, so this may be a read error. The rearrangement joins TRBV12-3 or TRBV12-4 to TRBJ1-1; tentative D call: TRBD1 (5 bases). This CDR3 comprises 14 residues. CDR3 sequence: CDSTLIGTNTEAFF. CDR3 DNA: TGTGACAGCACCTTGATTGGGACGAACACTGAAGCTTTCTTT.

There are many counts of this clonotype. The chain joins TRBV11-1 to TRBJ2-3; 12 bases match TRBD2. The CDR3 is made up of 20 amino acids. V trimming: 5 bases; J trimming: 0 bases; junction bases outside the gene matches: 15. Germline CDR1 is SGHAT and CDR2 is FQDESV (reference sequence). CDR3 sequence (DNA): TGTGCCAGCAGCGACCGACTAGCGGGGGCCAGGCTCCGTAGCACAGATACGCAGTATTTT. Its protein is CASSDRLAGARLRSTDTQYF.

Concerning this clonotype: A much larger clone sits a single nucleotide away, making a read error possible. The gene calls are TRBV4-1 and TRBJ2-7; D is undetermined. Germline V gene data show CDR1 as MGHRA and CDR2 as YSYEKL. This CDR3 spans 13 amino acids. Trimming took off 0 bases at V and 4 bases at J, with 7 bases between the two ends. This CDR3 is CASSQDPEYEQYF. The DNA for the CDR3 is TGCGCCAGCAGCCAAGACCCCGAATACGAGCAGTACTTC.

This clonotype was seen ten or more times. V usage is TRBV15 and J usage is TRBJ2-7; possible D gene TRBD1, 5 bases. CDR1 is LNHNV, CDR2 YYDKDF, per germline (reference sequence). The CDR3 has 15 amino acids. The germline V and J ends were trimmed by 5 bases and 2 bases, with 16 bases remaining between them. Written as DNA, the CDR3 is TGTGCCACCAGCCCTTTGAGATCAGGGACCTACGAGCAGTACTTC. This gives the protein CATSPLRSGTYEQYF.

This clonotype was counted between two and nine times. This chain links TRBV20-1 with TRBJ2-2, with D unresolved. The CDR3 extends over 13 amino acids. V was clipped by 6 bases and J by 0 bases, with 8 bases between them. Germline loops: CDR1 DFQATT, CDR2 SNEGSKA (reference sequence). This CDR3 is CSAKRANTGELFF. DNA for the CDR3: TGCAGTGCGAAAAGGGCGAACACCGGGGAGCTGTTTTTT.

This clonotype was found many times. The rearrangement links TRBV7-2 to TRBJ2-3; no reliable D call. Trimming pared 1 base from V and 12 bases from J, leaving 14 bases between. Looked up from germline, CDR1 is SGHTA and CDR2 is FQGNSA. The CDR3 length is 13 residues. The CDR3 is CASSLESGHGQYF. Written as DNA, the CDR3 is TGTGCCAGCAGCTTAGAGTCGGGCCACGGCCAGTATTTT.

Ten or more counts support this clonotype. The rearrangement joins TRBV5-1 to TRBJ2-3, with 8 bases that match TRBD2. This CDR3 has 16 residues. Germline V lookup: CDR1 SGHRS, CDR2 YFSETQ. Losses at the gene ends were 4 bases for V and 2 bases for J; bases not matched to a gene: 9. CDR3 in amino acids: CASSLWAGGLTDTQYF. CDR3 sequence (DNA): TGCGCCAGCAGCCTGTGGGCGGGGGGCCTCACAGATACGCAGTATTTT.

This clonotype was seen many times. The chain combines TRBV28 with TRBJ2-5; no firm D call. Germline V gene lookup returns CDR1 MDHEN and CDR2 SYDVKM. The CDR3 extends over 16 amino acids. V gave up 2 bases and J gave up 4 bases, with 17 bases separating them. The DNA for the CDR3 is TGTGCCAGCAGTTTAGAAGGTGTAGGGCAGTCAGAGACCCAGTACTTC. Its protein product is CASSLEGVGQSETQYF.

The chain combines TRBV6-5 with TRBJ1-4; D remains ambiguous. The length of the CDR3 is 13 residues. V lost 5 bases to trimming and J lost 8 bases, with 12 bases between them. CDR1 MNHEY and CDR2 SVGAGI come from the germline V gene. The CDR3 DNA reads as TGTGCCAGCAGTCTATTTGAGACGGAAAAACTGTTTTTT. Encoded protein: CASSLFETEKLFF.

This clonotype was recorded many times. The chain employs TRBV3-1 and TRBJ2-2; possible D gene TRBD2, 6 bases. V was pared by 4 bases and J by 0 bases, with 12 bases between. Per germline, CDR1 LGHDT and CDR2 YNNKEL (reference sequence). The CDR3 is 16 amino acids. The CDR3 loop is CASSPFRGSNTGELFF. The CDR3 DNA reads TGTGCCAGCAGCCCGTTTCGGGGGTCGAACACCGGGGAGCTGTTTTTT.

This clonotype was detected many times. The V gene is TRBV15, the J gene TRBJ2-6; a possible D gene is TRBD1 (5 bases). In germline, CDR1 is LNHNV, CDR2 YYDKDF (reference sequence). Trimming shortened V by 6 bases and J by 0 bases, and 9 bases separated the two germline ends. The CDR3 is made up of 15 amino acids. The CDR3 loop reads CATSVRGSGANVLTF. The CDR3 DNA reads TGTGCCACCAGTGTAAGGGGCTCTGGGGCCAACGTCCTGACTTTC.

The V call is TRBV6-2 or TRBV6-3, the J call TRBJ2-2; 14 bases line up with TRBD2. The V gene end was trimmed by 0 bases and the J gene end by 1 base; junction bases not matched to a gene: 7. CDR3 length: 20 residues. CDR1 is MNHEY, CDR2 SVGEGT, per germline. This CDR3 reads CASSYSSGLAGGVNTGELFF. The CDR3 DNA sequence: TGTGCCAGCAGTTACTCGTCAGGACTAGCGGGGGGAGTGAACACCGGGGAGCTGTTTTTT.

This clonotype was seen ten or more times. V is TRBV4-1 and J is TRBJ2-4; D remains unclear. Germline CDR1 MGHRA, CDR2 YSYEKL. The CDR3 is made up of 18 amino acids. Trimming removed 0 bases from V and 0 bases from J, with 15 bases in between. The DNA for the CDR3 is TGCGCCAGCAGCCAAGATGAGGTCTTTAGCCTAGCCAAAAACATTCAGTACTTC. This translates into CASSQDEVFSLAKNIQYF.

This clonotype appeared many times. The chain recombines TRBV10-2 with TRBJ2-6; D unclear. The V end was cut by 3 bases, the J end by 0 bases, with 9 bases between. Germline CDR1 WSHSY, CDR2 SAAADI. CDR3 length: 16 residues. The CDR3 DNA reads as TGCGCCAGCAGTGATCTTTTGTTCTCTGGGGCCAACGTCCTGACTTTC. Translation: CASSDLLFSGANVLTF.

This clonotype was found many times. The CDR3 nucleotides read TGTGCCAGCGCCGAGTCGGGTGAAGCTTTCTTT. Residues: CASAESGEAFF. The rearrangement links TRBV3-1 to TRBJ1-1; D uncertain. Germline-derived CDR1 and CDR2 are LGHDT and YNNKEL (reference sequence). Trimming stripped 8 bases from V and 7 bases from J, with 11 bases between. This CDR3 has 11 residues.

On this clonotype itself: A single base separates this from a much larger clone, so it may be a read error. This chain uses TRBV30 with TRBJ1-1, with D hard to call. Trimming removed 0 bases at V and 8 bases at J, with 7 bases between. The V gene's germline CDR1 is GTSNPN and CDR2 SVGIG (reference sequence). This CDR3 has 11 amino acids. The CDR3 DNA sequence: TGTGCCTGGAGTGTATCTGAAGAAGCTTTCTTT. Its protein is CAWSVSEEAFF. Drawing the rest from reference TRBV30 and TRBJ1-1, the complete variable domain is SQTIHQWPATLVQPVGSPLSLECTVEGTSNPNLYWYRQAAGRGLQLLFYSVGIGQISSEVPQNLSASRPQDRQFILSSKKLLLSDSGFYLCAWSVSEEAFFGQGTRLTVV.

This clonotype was recorded many times. The V gene is TRBV6-1, the J gene TRBJ1-5; D is unclear. From germline, CDR1 is MNHNS and CDR2 SASEGT. The CDR3 totals 14 residues. The V and J ends lost 6 bases and 1 base respectively, with 10 bases between them. The CDR3 is CASSLKGSNQPQHF. As DNA, the CDR3 is TGTGCCAGCAGCTTGAAAGGGAGCAATCAGCCCCAGCATTTT.

The chain has TRBV19 and TRBJ2-7; D is perhaps TRBD2 (6 bases). This CDR3 contains 13 residues. Trimming removed 8 bases at V and 2 bases at J, with 13 bases between. Germline CDR1 reads LNHDA; CDR2 reads SQIVND (reference sequence). The CDR3: CASSPRRAYEQYF. The CDR3 bases are TGTGCCAGTTCCCCTCGGAGGGCCTACGAGCAGTACTTC. Supplemented by reference TRBV19 and TRBJ2-7, the full variable domain reads DGGITQSPKYLFRKEGQNVTLSCEQNLNHDAMYWYRQDPGQGLRLIYYSQIVNDFQKGDIAEGYSVSREKKESFPLTVTSAQKNPTAFYLCASSPRRAYEQYFGPGTRLTVT.

In its sample, this clonotype was seen many times. This sequence joins TRBV7-2 and TRBJ1-2; 8 bases are a match to TRBD1. CDR3 length: 15 residues. J lost 8 bases, V lost 7 bases, and 15 bases had no gene match. Looked up from germline, CDR1 is SGHTA and CDR2 is FQGNSA. Here the CDR3 reads CASTTPPQGALGYTF. The CDR3 DNA reads as TGTGCCAGCACCACCCCCCCCCAGGGGGCTTTGGGCTACACCTTC.

This clonotype has a count of ten or more. The genes are TRBV4-1 and TRBJ2-1; 13 bases match TRBD2. There are 15 residues in the CDR3. V shed 2 bases, J shed 8 bases, and the junction held 3 bases outside the gene matches. CDR1 MGHRA and CDR2 YSYEKL come from the germline V gene. CDR3 DNA sequence: TGCGCCAGCAGCCAAACTAGCGGGGGGGCCTATGAGCAGTTCTTC. The encoded protein is CASSQTSGGAYEQFF.

This clonotype was counted ten times or more. The chain combines TRBV5-1 with TRBJ2-3; perhaps D is TRBD1 or TRBD2 (6 bases each). The CDR3 runs to 16 residues. Germline-derived CDR1 and CDR2 are SGHRS and YFSETQ. V lost 0 bases to trimming and J lost 3 bases, with 14 bases between them. Here the CDR3 DNA reads TGCGCCAGCAGCTTGGAGATAGGGGGGCCTACAGATACGCAGTATTTT. As protein: CASSLEIGGPTDTQYF.

Details on this clonotype: A much larger clone is a single base away; this may be a read error. The chain is built from TRBV5-6 and TRBJ2-3; unclear D gene. The germline V gene encodes CDR1 SGHDT and CDR2 YYEEEE. The CDR3 is 15 residues long. Trimming took 0 bases from V and 5 from J, leaving 13 bases between them. CDR3 sequence (DNA): TGTGCCAGCAGCTTGGACCGGGCCCTCAAAGATACGCAGTATTTT. Amino acids: CASSLDRALKDTQYF.

This clonotype was detected many times. The chain uses TRBV6-5 and TRBJ2-2; unclear D gene. Germline loops: CDR1 MNHEY, CDR2 SVGAGI. Trimming cost V 7 bases and J 1 base, with 10 bases left between them. The CDR3 length is 14 residues. The CDR3 here is CASIRAGNTGELFF. In nucleotides, the CDR3 is TGTGCCAGCATTCGGGCAGGGAACACCGGGGAGCTGTTTTTT.

This clonotype was picked up many times. This chain joins TRBV5-1 and TRBJ1-1, with TRBD1 matching 8 bases. The J segment lost 3 bases and the V segment lost 4 bases, leaving 2 bases of the junction unmatched. The CDR3 is 13 residues long. CDR1 is SGHRS, CDR2 YFSETQ, per germline. This CDR3 reads CASSRTGYTEAFF. DNA of the CDR3: TGCGCCAGCAGCCGGACAGGGTACACTGAAGCTTTCTTT.

This clonotype was recorded at least ten times. The chain links TRBV20-1 to TRBJ1-1, with 7 bases fitting TRBD1. The CDR3 loop spans 17 amino acids. V lost 0 bases, J lost 0 bases, and 10 bases stayed unmatched. Per the germline V gene, CDR1 is DFQATT and CDR2 is SNEGSKA (reference sequence). The CDR3 sequence is CSARDIGTDGLNTEAFF. The DNA of the CDR3 is TGCAGTGCTAGAGATATAGGGACAGACGGCTTGAACACTGAAGCTTTCTTT.

As to this clonotype: This may be a read error: a much more frequent sequence differs by one nucleotide. This chain links TRBV6-1 with TRBJ2-7, with D tentatively TRBD1 (5 bases). Per the germline V gene, CDR1 is MNHNS and CDR2 is SASEGT. The CDR3 loop spans 13 amino acids. Trimming shortened V by 7 bases and J by 6 bases, and 16 bases separated the two germline ends. The CDR3 here is CASIERQWVEQYF. CDR3 nucleotides: TGTGCCAGCATCGAGAGACAGTGGGTCGAGCAGTACTTC.

This clonotype was seen only a few times. The J gene is TRBJ2-5, the V gene TRBV11-2; D remains unclear. Germline CDR1 is SGHAT and CDR2 is FQNNGV. This CDR3 contains 15 residues. V lost 1 base, J lost 5 bases, and 14 bases lay in between. CDR3 in amino acids: CASSLVPDSPETQYF. The DNA of the CDR3 is TGTGCCAGCAGCTTAGTTCCTGATTCACCGGAGACCCAGTACTTC.

The chain carries TRBV11-1 and TRBJ2-3; tentatively, D is TRBD2 (6 bases). CDR1 and CDR2 (germline): SGHAT, FQDESV (reference sequence). The CDR3 length is 15 residues. V was pared by 6 bases and J by 2 bases, with 15 bases between. DNA for the CDR3: TGTGCCAGCAGTGCACCGGGACTGATCACAGATACGCAGTATTTT. This encodes CASSAPGLITDTQYF.

This clonotype was recorded many times. The CDR3 coding sequence is TGTGCCAGCAGCCGAGGGACAGGGGGCGCCGGTGACACTGAAGCTTTCTTT. Translation: CASSRGTGGAGDTEAFF. The chain couples TRBV11-2 to TRBJ1-1, with 12 bases fitting TRBD1. The V gene end was trimmed by 5 bases and the J gene end by 3 bases; junction bases not matched to a gene: 10. Germline V gives CDR1 SGHAT, CDR2 FQNNGV. This CDR3 spans 17 amino acids.